The rows below give T cell receptor beta chains drawn from one sample of a study of cytomegalovirus exposure and HLA in healthy donors. This table comes from immunoSEQ multiplex PCR, and its TCRdb copy is limited to in-frame clones, with some not included. The table has 200,000 to 250,000 clones, 76% seen once. Material: PBMCs. The receptors derive from a man younger than 35 in good health and CMV-seronegative. Each CDR3 is given with its conserved first and last residue. Fields, in order: clone size, J gene, V gene, D gene, CDR3 protein, CDR3 DNA. The D gene is left open where the match is weak. Clone size, where shown, is once, few, many, or a class for clones that have expanded.

NA | TRBJ2-1 | TRBV2 | NA | CASRKSQIPSNEQFF | TGTGCCAGCCGCAAGTCCCAGATCCCCAGCAATGAGCAGTTCTTC
NA | TRBJ1-4 | TRBV7-2 | TRBD1 | CASSRGQGNEKLFF | TGTGCCAGCAGCCGAGGACAGGGGAACGAAAAACTGTTTTTT
NA | TRBJ2-1 | TRBV6-6 | NA | CASRRDSPNEQFF | TGTGCCAGCAGACGCGACAGCCCCAATGAGCAGTTCTTC
NA | TRBJ2-5 | TRBV20-1 | NA | CSARDREDQYF | TGCAGTGCTAGAGATCGAGAAGATCAGTACTTC
NA | TRBJ2-2 | TRBV14 | TRBD1 | CASSSYRGPNTGELFF | TGTGCCAGCAGCTCGTACAGGGGTCCGAACACCGGGGAGCTGTTTTTT
NA | TRBJ2-1 | TRBV7-9 | NA | CASSLVKGPDRNRNEQFF | TGTGCCAGCAGCTTAGTGAAGGGGCCCGACAGGAACAGGAATGAGCAGTTCTTC
once | TRBJ2-1 | TRBV10-1 | NA | CASSESISGSEQFF | TGCGCCAGCAGTGAGTCGATTTCCGGGAGTGAGCAGTTCTTC
NA | TRBJ1-6 | TRBV30 | NA | CAWSYQLDNSPLHF | TGTGCCTGGAGTTACCAGTTGGATAATTCACCCCTCCACTTT
NA | TRBJ1-5 | TRBV2 | NA | CASSAGDGNQPQHF | TGTGCCAGCAGTGCAGGGGATGGCAATCAGCCCCAGCATTTT
NA | TRBJ2-3 | TRBV5-4 | TRBD1 | CASSSQGMDTQYF | TGTGCCAGCAGCTCACAGGGGATGGATACGCAGTATTTT
once | TRBJ1-1 | TRBV15 | NA | CATSRGQLNTEAFF | TGTGCCACCAGCAGAGGACAGCTGAACACTGAAGCTTTCTTT
few | TRBJ2-7 | TRBV30 | TRBD1 | CAWSPGGEQYF | TGTGCCTGGAGCCCAGGGGGCGAGCAGTACTTC
NA | TRBJ1-5 | TRBV27 | NA | CASSLSLGGPQHF | TGTGCCAGCAGTTTATCGTTGGGGGGGCCCCAGCATTTT
once | TRBJ2-1 | TRBV7-9 | TRBD1 | CASSLGQGAYNEQFF | TGTGCCAGCAGCCTAGGACAGGGGGCCTACAATGAGCAGTTCTTC
NA | TRBJ2-4 | TRBV6-5 | NA | CASSDLSVAKNIQYF | TGTGCCAGCAGCGATCTTTCGGTAGCCAAAAACATTCAGTACTTC
NA | TRBJ2-3 | TRBV11-2 | NA | CASSLGSGSQSDTQYF | TGTGCCAGCAGCTTAGGAAGTGGGAGTCAATCAGATACGCAGTATTTT
once | TRBJ1-4 | TRBV28 | TRBD1 | CASSAQGGAREKLFF | TGTGCCAGCAGTGCCCAGGGGGGCGCGAGGGAAAAACTGTTTTTT